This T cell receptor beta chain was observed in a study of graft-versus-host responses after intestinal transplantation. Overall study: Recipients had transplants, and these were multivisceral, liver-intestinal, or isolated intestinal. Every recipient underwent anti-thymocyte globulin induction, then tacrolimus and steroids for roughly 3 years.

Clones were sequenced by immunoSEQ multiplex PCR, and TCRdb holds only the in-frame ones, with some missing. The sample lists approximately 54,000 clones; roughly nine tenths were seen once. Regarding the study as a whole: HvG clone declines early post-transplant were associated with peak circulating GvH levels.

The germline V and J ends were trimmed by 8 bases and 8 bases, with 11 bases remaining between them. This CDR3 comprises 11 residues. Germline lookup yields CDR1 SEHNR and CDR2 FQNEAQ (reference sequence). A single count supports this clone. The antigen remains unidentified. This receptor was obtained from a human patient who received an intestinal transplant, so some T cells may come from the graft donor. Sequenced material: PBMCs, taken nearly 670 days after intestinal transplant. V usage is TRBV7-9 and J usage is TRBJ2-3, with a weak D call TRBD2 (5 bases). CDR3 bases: TGTGCCAGCGGAGGTCCTACTACGCAGTATTTT. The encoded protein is CASGGPTTQYF.